One sample yielded the 14 T cell receptor beta chains listed below, sequenced in a study of radiotherapy plus CTLA-4 blockade in lung cancer. Method: immunoSEQ multiplex PCR; TCRdb's copy keeps in-frame clones and lacks some. Among 62,000 or so clones, 79% were seen once, and the ten largest hold more than 8.5%. The sample here was peripheral blood, taken from a patient treated with radiotherapy plus ipilimumab. The receptors were gathered from a human donor with non-small cell lung cancer who had a complete response to radiotherapy plus ipilimumab.

The CDR3 spells CSVAVNSGNTIYF. CDR3 nucleotide sequence: TGCAGCGTTGCAGTGAACTCTGGAAACACCATATATTTT. The rearrangement uses TRBV29-1 and TRBJ1-3; no clear D. CDR1 SQVTM and CDR2 ANQGSEA come from the germline V gene. The V gene lost 4 bases and the J gene lost 0 bases, with 7 bases spanning the gap. The CDR3 spans 13 residues.

The DNA of the CDR3 is TGTGCCAGCAGTGGACCTCGGAGGGGATACAATGAGCAGTTCTTC. Its protein product is CASSGPRRGYNEQFF. V usage is TRBV2 and J usage is TRBJ2-1; tentatively, D is TRBD2 (6 bases). Germline V gene lookup returns CDR1 SNHLY and CDR2 FYNNEI. Trimming cost V 4 bases and J 4 bases, with 14 bases left between them. This CDR3 has 15 amino acids.

The chain carries TRBV4-3 and TRBJ1-2; D is ambiguous. CDR1 and CDR2 from the germline V gene are LGHNA and YSLEER. Deletions cut 1 base from V and 4 bases from J, with 10 bases between. This CDR3 region has 14 residues. In DNA form, the CDR3 reads TGCGCCAGCAGCCAAGGCCAGAGATCCTATGGCTACACCTTC. It encodes CASSQGQRSYGYTF.

V and J are TRBV9 and TRBJ2-5, with 7 bases fitting TRBD1. The ends lost 2 bases at V and 4 bases at J; junction bases unmatched: 5. Germline assignment: CDR1 SGDLS and CDR2 YYNGEE. The CDR3 extends over 14 amino acids. The CDR3: CASSVRQGRETQYF. The CDR3 DNA reads TGTGCCAGCAGCGTCAGACAGGGAAGAGAGACCCAGTACTTC.

The chain joins TRBV2 to TRBJ2-1; 12 bases are shared with TRBD2. The V and J ends lost 10 bases and 0 bases, in that order; junction bases with no gene match: 16. Looked up from germline, CDR1 is SNHLY and CDR2 is FYNNEI. CDR3 length: 19 residues. The CDR3 here is CANHPPGTSGWSSYNEQFF. CDR3 bases: TGTGCCAACCACCCCCCCGGGACTAGCGGGTGGAGCTCCTACAATGAGCAGTTCTTC.

V gene TRBV4-3 combines with J gene TRBJ1-1, with a weak D call TRBD1 (5 bases). V was clipped by 3 bases and J by 1 base, with 15 bases between them. CDR3 length: 16 residues. Looked up from germline, CDR1 is LGHNA and CDR2 is YSLEER. Written as DNA, the CDR3 is TGCGCCAGCAGCCAGGGAGGGACGATAAAGAACACTGAAGCTTTCTTT. Translated: CASSQGGTIKNTEAFF.

This clone turned up a few times. The rearrangement links TRBV4-3 to TRBJ2-3, with D possibly being TRBD2 (5 bases). This CDR3 region has 16 residues. Germline V lookup: CDR1 LGHNA, CDR2 YSLEER. Trimming removed 3 bases from V and 1 base from J, with 14 bases in between. CDR3 bases: TGCGCCAGCAGCCACGCGCAGTGGGGAGGCACAGATACGCAGTATTTT. Its protein is CASSHAQWGGTDTQYF.

This chain connects TRBV19 to TRBJ2-2, with D unclear. The germline gives CDR1 LNHDA, CDR2 SQIVND (reference sequence). There are 13 residues in the CDR3. V gave up 3 bases and J gave up 6 bases, with 8 bases separating them. CDR3 DNA sequence: TGTGCCAGTAGTATTCAAAATTCCGGGGAGCTGTTTTTT. Protein sequence: CASSIQNSGELFF.

V usage is TRBV4-3 and J usage is TRBJ2-5, with TRBD2 matching 10 bases. Unmatched junction bases numbered 19, after V lost 0 bases and J lost 9 bases. The CDR3 totals 19 residues. In germline, CDR1 is LGHNA, CDR2 YSLEER. The CDR3 coding sequence is TGCGCCAGCAGCCAAGAGAGAGCTACTAGCGGGATCTCTCGGGGGGCCCAGTACTTC. Amino acids: CASSQERATSGISRGAQYF.

The count of this clone is one. The chain uses TRBV9 and TRBJ2-2, with 13 nucleotides matching TRBD2. The CDR3 sequence is 18 residues long. Germline CDR1 is SGDLS and CDR2 is YYNGEE. The junction had 12 bases not matched to a gene; V was cut back by 4 bases and J by 6 bases. The CDR3 region has the DNA TGTGCCAGCAGCAACCGGACTAGCGGGGGCCTCTCACCCGGGGAGCTGTTTTTT. As protein: CASSNRTSGGLSPGELFF.

This clone came up a few times. The chain uses TRBV18 and TRBJ1-1; TRBD1 is a possible D gene (6 bases). CDR3 size: 15 residues. Germline CDR1 and CDR2: KGHSH and LQKENI. V was shortened by 3 bases and J by 5 bases, with 16 bases between the two germline ends. As DNA, the CDR3 is TGTGCCAGCTCACCGCCGGACGGAGGGGGGACTGAAGCTTTCTTT. Protein sequence: CASSPPDGGGTEAFF.

This chain links TRBV11-2 with TRBJ2-7; possible D gene TRBD2, 6 bases. This CDR3 region has 15 residues. Germline V gene lookup returns CDR1 SGHAT and CDR2 FQNNGV. The CDR3 coding sequence is TGTGCCAACAGCTTAGAGGTTAGCGGCTCCTACGAGCAGTACGTC. Residues: CANSLEVSGSYEQYV.

This chain links TRBV7-7 with TRBJ2-5; D may match TRBD1 or TRBD2 (6 bases each). This CDR3 is built from 14 residues. The V gene's germline CDR1 is SSHAT and CDR2 FNYEAQ (reference sequence). The CDR3 spells CASGRDNRAETQYF. The CDR3 nucleotides are TGTGCTAGCGGCCGGGACAATCGAGCGGAGACCCAGTACTTC.

The chain links TRBV28 to TRBJ2-7; D possibly matches TRBD1 or TRBD2 (6 bases each). The CDR3 has 13 residues. The V end was cut by 7 bases, the J end by 3 bases, with 13 bases between. The V gene's germline CDR1 is MDHEN and CDR2 SYDVKM. In nucleotides, the CDR3 is TGTGCCAGCAACCTGGGGGGCAGCTACGAGCAGTACTTC. Amino acid sequence: CASNLGGSYEQYF.